The sequence of this T cell receptor (beta chain) was determined in a study of blood T cell repertoires in COVID-19. Overall study: The United States, Italy and Spain provided the acute and convalescent COVID-19 samples.

V lost 5 bases, J lost 8 bases, and 18 bases stayed unmatched. Germline CDR1 reads MDHEN; CDR2 reads SYDVKM. The CDR3 has 18 residues. In the original workflow: Amplification of reference gene primers was used by the study to estimate nucleated cell counts. This table comes from immunoSEQ multiplex PCR, and its TCRdb copy is limited to in-frame clones, with some not included. Clone size and the V and J calls come from that table; the DNA yielded D and trimming. The sample yields around 400,000 clones, roughly 88% seen once. The sequence came from a woman aged 18-35 years who had been exposed to COVID-19. The sample taken for sequencing was PBMCs or T cells enriched from blood (not recorded which). The chain recombines TRBV28 with TRBJ1-6; 7 nucleotides match TRBD1. In DNA form, the CDR3 reads TGTGCCAGCAGTCTAGGTGGGACAGTCCAGGAGAGGGATTCACCCCTCCACTTT. This gives the protein CASSLGGTVQERDSPLHF.